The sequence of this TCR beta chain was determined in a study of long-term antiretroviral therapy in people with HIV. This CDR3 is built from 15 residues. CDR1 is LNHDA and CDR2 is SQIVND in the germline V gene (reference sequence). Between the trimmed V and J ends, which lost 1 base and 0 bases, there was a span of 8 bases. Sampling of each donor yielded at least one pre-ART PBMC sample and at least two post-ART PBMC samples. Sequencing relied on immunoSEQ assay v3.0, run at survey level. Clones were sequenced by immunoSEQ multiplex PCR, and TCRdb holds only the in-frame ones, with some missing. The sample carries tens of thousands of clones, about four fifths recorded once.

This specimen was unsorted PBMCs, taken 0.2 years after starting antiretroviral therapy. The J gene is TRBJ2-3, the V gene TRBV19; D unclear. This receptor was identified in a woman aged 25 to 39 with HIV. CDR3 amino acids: CASSIVFSSTDTQYF. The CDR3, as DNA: TGTGCCAGTAGTATAGTGTTTTCTAGCACAGATACGCAGTATTTT. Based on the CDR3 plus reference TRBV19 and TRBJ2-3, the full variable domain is DGGITQSPKYLFRKEGQNVTLSCEQNLNHDAMYWYRQDPGQGLRLIYYSQIVNDFQKGDIAEGYSVSREKKESFPLTVTSAQKNPTAFYLCASSIVFSSTDTQYFGPGTRLTVL.